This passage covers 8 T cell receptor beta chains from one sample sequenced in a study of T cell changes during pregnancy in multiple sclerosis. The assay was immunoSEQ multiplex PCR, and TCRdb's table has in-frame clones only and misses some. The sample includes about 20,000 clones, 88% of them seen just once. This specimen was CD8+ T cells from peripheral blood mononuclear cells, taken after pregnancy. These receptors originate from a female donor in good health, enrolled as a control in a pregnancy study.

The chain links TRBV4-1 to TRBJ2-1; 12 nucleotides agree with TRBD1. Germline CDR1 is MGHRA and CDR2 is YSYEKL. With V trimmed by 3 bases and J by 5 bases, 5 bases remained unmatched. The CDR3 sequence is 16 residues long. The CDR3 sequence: CASSHPGQGADNEQFF. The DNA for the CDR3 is TGCGCCAGCAGCCATCCGGGACAGGGGGCGGACAATGAGCAGTTCTTC.

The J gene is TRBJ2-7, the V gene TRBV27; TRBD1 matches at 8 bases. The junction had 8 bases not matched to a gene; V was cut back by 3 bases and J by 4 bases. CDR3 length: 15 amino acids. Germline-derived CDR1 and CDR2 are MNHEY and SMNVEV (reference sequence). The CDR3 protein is CASSFGAGGGYEQYF. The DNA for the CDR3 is TGTGCCAGCAGTTTTGGGGCAGGGGGCGGGTACGAGCAGTACTTC.

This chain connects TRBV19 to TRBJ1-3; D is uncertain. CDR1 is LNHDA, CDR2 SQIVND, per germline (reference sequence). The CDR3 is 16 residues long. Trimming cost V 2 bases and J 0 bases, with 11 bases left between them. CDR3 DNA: TGTGCCAGTAGTATATGGCACGGAGACTCTGGAAACACCATATATTTT. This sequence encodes CASSIWHGDSGNTIYF.

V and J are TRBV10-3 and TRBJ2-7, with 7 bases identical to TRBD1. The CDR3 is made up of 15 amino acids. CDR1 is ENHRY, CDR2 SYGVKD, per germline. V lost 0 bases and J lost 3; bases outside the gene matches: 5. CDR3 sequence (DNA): TGTGCCATCAGTGAGTCAACAGGGGTGAACTACGAGCAGTACTTC. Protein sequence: CAISESTGVNYEQYF.

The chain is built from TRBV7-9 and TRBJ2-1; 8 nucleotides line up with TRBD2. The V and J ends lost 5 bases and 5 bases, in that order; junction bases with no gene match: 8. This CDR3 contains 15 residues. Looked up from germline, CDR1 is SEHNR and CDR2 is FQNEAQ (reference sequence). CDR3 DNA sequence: TGTGCCAGCAGCGACAGCGGGAGTACAAACAATGAGCAGTTCTTC. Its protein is CASSDSGSTNNEQFF. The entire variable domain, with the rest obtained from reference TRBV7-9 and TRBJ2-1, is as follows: DTGVSQNPRHKITKRGQNVTFRCDPISEHNRLYWYRQTLGQGPEFLTYFQNEAQLEKSRLLSDRFSAERPKGSFSTLEIQRTEQGDSAMYLCASSDSGSTNNEQFFGPGTRLTVL.

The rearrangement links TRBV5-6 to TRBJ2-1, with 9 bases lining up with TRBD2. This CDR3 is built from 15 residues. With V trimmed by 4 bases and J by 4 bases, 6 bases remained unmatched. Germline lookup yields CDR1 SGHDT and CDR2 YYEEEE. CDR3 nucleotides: TGTGCCAGCAGCCAGGGACTAGCCTTTTACAATGAGCAGTTCTTC. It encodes CASSQGLAFYNEQFF.

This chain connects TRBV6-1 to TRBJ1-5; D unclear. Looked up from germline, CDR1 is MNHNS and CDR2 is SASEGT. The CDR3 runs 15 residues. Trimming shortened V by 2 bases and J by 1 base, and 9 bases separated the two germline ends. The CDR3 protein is CASSEPRLSNQPQHF. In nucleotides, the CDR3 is TGTGCCAGCAGTGAACCGCGACTAAGCAATCAGCCCCAGCATTTT.

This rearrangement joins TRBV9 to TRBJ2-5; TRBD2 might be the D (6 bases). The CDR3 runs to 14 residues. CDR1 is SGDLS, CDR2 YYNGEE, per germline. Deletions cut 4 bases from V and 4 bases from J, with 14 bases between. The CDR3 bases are TGTGCCAGCAGCCCATGGGGAGCGGGAGAGACCCAGTACTTC. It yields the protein CASSPWGAGETQYF.